This entry is about one T cell receptor beta chain. Its target is not known. The sample originates from a study of cytomegalovirus exposure and HLA in healthy donors. Across the study: From HLA-typed donors, an early data release held some 91 million unique TCRs. Among the 350 to 500 donors who were genotyped, approximately 76% fell in the genetic ancestry cluster that is associated with self-reported Caucasian donors. Whole-study findings and limits: It has been reported that TCR beta sequences accurately predicted the HLA-A and HLA-B alleles of most subjects. According to reports, the classifier identified cytomegalovirus status with high specificity and sensitivity.

In the PCR, 60 Vbeta and 13 Jbeta primers were used. Assay: immunoSEQ multiplex PCR; the TCRdb copy retains only in-frame clones and omits some. The sample yields some 98,000 clones, around 80% seen once. The TCR comes from a man aged 35 to 55 in good health and CMV-seronegative. Sequencing used PBMCs.

Here the CDR3 reads CASSSVLGHTYEQYF. Here the CDR3 DNA reads TGTGCCAGCAGCTCCGTTTTGGGACACACCTACGAGCAGTACTTC. The genes are TRBV7-8 and TRBJ2-7; TRBD1 might be the D (6 bases). The CDR3 is 15 amino acids. V gave up 4 bases and J gave up 2 bases, with 15 bases separating them. Per the germline V gene, CDR1 is SGHVS and CDR2 is FQNEAQ.